Sequencing of this TCR beta chain was carried out in a study of T cell repertoires in cytomegalovirus infection. Trimming at V came to 4 bases and at J to 7 bases, leaving 5 bases not matched to a gene. From germline, CDR1 is MNHEY and CDR2 SVGEGT. This CDR3 has 15 residues. This clonotype showed up just a few times. What it binds is unknown. TCRdb analysed the reads with MiXCR anew, one entry per CDR3 protein. Among about 570,000 distinct CDR3 sequences, around two fifths were seen once, and the ten largest hold around 50%. General observations from the study: HLA-C-restricted TCR beta clonotypes specific for CMV led the ex vivo response. Cumulative frequency (of public TCR beta family members) identified carriers of CMV plus the relevant HLA.

This receptor was obtained from a human donor in good health (CMV status not recorded). Some clones in this sample may be carry-over from other donors' samples. The chain links TRBV6-2 or TRBV6-3 to TRBJ2-1; 12 bases are a match to TRBD2. Sequenced here: cultured PBMCs, sampled from culture after CMV antigen stimulation. The CDR3 region is CASSFASGRANEQFF. The CDR3, as DNA: TGTGCCAGCAGTTTTGCTAGCGGGAGGGCGAATGAGCAGTTCTTC.